Below are 5 T cell receptor beta chains sequenced from a single sample in a study of Ad26.COV2.S vaccination and SARS-CoV-2 variants. TCRdb's table, derived via immunoSEQ multiplex PCR, lists solely in-frame clones and lacks some. The table shows under 150,000 clones, with more than 80% occurring only once. The material was peripheral blood, obtained after recovery from COVID-19. The receptors originated from a human donor who had recovered from COVID-19.

J is TRBJ1-2 and V is TRBV29-1; D remains unclear. This CDR3 spans 15 amino acids. Between the trimmed V and J ends, which lost 0 bases and 0 bases, there was a span of 11 bases. Germline V CDR1 and CDR2: SQVTM, ANQGSEA. The DNA of the CDR3 is TGCAGCGTTGAAGATCGGCGTAGCGCTAACTATGGCTACACCTTC. Amino acids: CSVEDRRSANYGYTF.

This clone has just one count. The V call is TRBV10-3, the J call TRBJ1-2; D unresolved. The V and J ends lost 4 bases and 7 bases respectively, with 16 bases between them. This CDR3 is built from 14 residues. Per germline, CDR1 ENHRY and CDR2 SYGVKD. As DNA, the CDR3 is TGTGCCATCAGTGGCCCCGCTTCCCAGCCTGGCTACACCTTC. This sequence encodes CAISGPASQPGYTF.

This chain connects TRBV5-5 to TRBJ1-2, with D uncertain. The length of the CDR3 is 14 residues. Trimming stripped 4 bases from V and 4 bases from J, with 14 bases between. Germline CDR1 SGHKS, CDR2 YYEKEE (reference sequence). The CDR3 sequence is CASSPLEGFYGYTF. The CDR3 region has the DNA TGTGCCAGCAGCCCCTTAGAAGGTTTCTATGGCTACACCTTC. Filled out from reference TRBV5-5 and TRBJ1-2, the complete variable domain reads DAGVTQSPTHLIKTRGQQVTLRCSPISGHKSVSWYQQVLGQGPQFIFQYYEKEERGRGNFPDRFSARQFPNYSSELNVNALLLGDSALYLCASSPLEGFYGYTFGSGTRLTVV.

This clone has a handful of counts. This chain uses TRBV6-5 with TRBJ1-1; D is uncertain. CDR1 MNHEY and CDR2 SVGAGI come from the germline V gene. V was clipped by 5 bases and J by 4 bases, with 14 bases between them. This CDR3 is built from 14 residues. The CDR3 region has the DNA TGTGCCAGCAGTCCCAGGAGGGTGCCCACTGAAGCTTTCTTT. It is translated as CASSPRRVPTEAFF.

The V call is TRBV7-2, the J call TRBJ1-6; D is perhaps TRBD1 (5 bases). The CDR3 is 15 residues long. Deletions cut 1 base from V and 8 bases from J, with 12 bases between. CDR1 is SGHTA and CDR2 is FQGNSA in the germline V gene. CDR3 sequence (DNA): TGTGCCAGCAGCTTAGGCGCAGGGACCTATTCACCCCTCCACTTT. Its protein is CASSLGAGTYSPLHF.